Below are 3 T cell receptor beta chains sequenced from a single sample in a study of OX40 agonist ivuxolimab in advanced cancers. The protocol was immunoSEQ multiplex PCR, while the TCRdb copy is restricted to in-frame clones and leaves out a portion. The data contain tens of thousands of clones, roughly 89% of them singletons. The source was CD4+ or CD8+ T cells sorted from blood, collected in a trial of the OX40 agonist ivuxolimab. These receptors were obtained from an adult with an advanced solid tumor such as melanoma, head and neck, liver or kidney cancer.

CDR3 sequence reads: CASSLDLWRGSTDTQYF. Written as DNA, the CDR3 is TGTGCCAGCAGCTTAGATCTGTGGCGGGGAAGCACAGATACGCAGTATTTT. The chain carries TRBV7-2 and TRBJ2-3; weak D call: TRBD2 (6 bases). V was trimmed by 1 base and J by 0 bases, leaving 14 bases between them. The CDR3 has 17 residues. Per germline, CDR1 SGHTA and CDR2 FQGNSA.

This sequence joins TRBV7-9 and TRBJ2-5; TRBD1 might be the D (6 bases). The length of the CDR3 is 13 residues. The ends were cut back, 8 bases at V and 3 bases at J, with 13 bases in the middle. The V gene's germline CDR1 is SEHNR and CDR2 FQNEAQ (reference sequence). CDR3 bases: TGTGCCAGCCACCGGGACACAAAAGAGACCCAGTACTTC. It specifies CASHRDTKETQYF.

Remarks on this clone: Germline is not matched at one junction end, which may reflect a read error. The rearrangement uses TRBV6-1 and TRBJ1-1, with D hard to call. The CDR3 runs to 10 residues. CDR1 MNHNS and CDR2 SASEGT come from the germline V gene. The CDR3 is CASSDRRGIF. The CDR3 DNA follows: TGTGCCAGCAGTGACCGACGAGGTATTTTT.